This T cell receptor beta chain was sequenced during a study of blood T cell repertoires in COVID-19. Original methodology: Nucleated cell counts were estimated from reference gene primer amplification. The method was immunoSEQ multiplex PCR; TCRdb's version includes in-frame clones alone and lacks a portion of them. V, J and clone size derive from that table, while D and trimming were established from the DNA sequence. The sample has 250,000 to 300,000 clones, around 89% seen once. Per the germline V gene, CDR1 is MNHNY and CDR2 is SVGAGI (reference sequence). Trimming pared 8 bases from V and 3 bases from J, leaving 9 bases between. CDR3 length: 12 residues.

V and J are TRBV6-6 and TRBJ2-3, with D possibly being TRBD2 (5 bases). The receptor was derived from an older woman with COVID-19, enrolled during active disease. The sample comprised peripheral blood. The CDR3, as DNA: TGTGCCAGCCGCCCGGGGACAGATACGCAGTATTTT. It is translated as CASRPGTDTQYF.